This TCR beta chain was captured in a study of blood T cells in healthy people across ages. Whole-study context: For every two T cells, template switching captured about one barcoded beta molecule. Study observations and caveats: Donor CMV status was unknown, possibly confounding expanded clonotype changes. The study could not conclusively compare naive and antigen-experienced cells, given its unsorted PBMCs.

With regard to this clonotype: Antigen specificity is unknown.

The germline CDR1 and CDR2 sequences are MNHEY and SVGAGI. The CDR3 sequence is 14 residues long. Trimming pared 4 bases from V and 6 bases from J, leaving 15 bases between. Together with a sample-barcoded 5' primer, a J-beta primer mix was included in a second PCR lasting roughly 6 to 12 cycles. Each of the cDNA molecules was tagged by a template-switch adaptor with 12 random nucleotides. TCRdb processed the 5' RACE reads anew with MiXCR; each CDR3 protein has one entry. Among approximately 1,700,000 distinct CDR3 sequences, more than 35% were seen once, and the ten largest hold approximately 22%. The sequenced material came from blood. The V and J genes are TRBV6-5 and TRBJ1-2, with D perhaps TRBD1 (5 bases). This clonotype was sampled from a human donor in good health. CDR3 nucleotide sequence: TGTGCCAGCAGTTCCAGGAGATTGGGGCATGGCTACACCTTC. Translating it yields CASSSRRLGHGYTF.